The clone carrying this T cell receptor (beta chain) was counted a few times. The target antigen is unknown. This specimen comes from a study of beta chain features in type 1 diabetes. CD45RO/CCR7/CD25/CD127/CD95/CD27 staining was used to isolate CD4+ naive, central memory, regulatory and stem cell-like memory cells by sorting. Findings and limits, study-wide: Shorter templates might be favored by PCR, and equally so in patients and in controls. The study left unresolved whether HLA type influences TCRB rearrangement. Individuals with type 1 diabetes displayed fewer insertions and more deletions at VDJ junctions.

Investigators reverse transcribed all isolated RNA, so they sequenced expressed TCRB transcripts. This table comes from immunoSEQ multiplex PCR, and its TCRdb copy is limited to in-frame clones, with some not included. The sample carries over 300,000 clones, approximately 8% recorded once. The CDR3 has 14 residues. The V gene end was trimmed by 6 bases and the J gene end by 6 bases; junction bases not matched to a gene: 8. Germline-derived CDR1 and CDR2 are MNHEY and SVGAGI. This chain connects TRBV6-5 to TRBJ2-1, with TRBD2 identical over 7 bases. The sample taken for sequencing was central memory CD4+ T cells from blood. The receptor was isolated from a woman between 18 and 29 years old in good health. The CDR3 sequence is CASRGGGSPNEQFF. The CDR3 DNA is TGTGCCAGCAGAGGAGGCGGGAGTCCCAATGAGCAGTTCTTC.